The rows below give T cell receptor beta chains drawn from one sample of a study of regulatory T cells in long-lasting Graves disease. TCRdb reprocessed the multiplex PCR reads with MiXCR, giving one entry per CDR3 protein. The data contain about 310,000 distinct CDR3 sequences, around 20% of them singletons. Material: peripheral blood mononuclear cells (PBMCs), obtained when the disease was refractory, from a patient treated with antithyroid drugs. These receptors all come from a female donor with Graves disease. Each CDR3 is given with its conserved first and last residue. D genes are given only for firm matches. Size tells how often a clone was seen (once, few, many) or the class of an expanded clone, and some rows leave it out.

>TRBJ1-4|-|TRBV4-2|-
CASSQVRTDPEKLFF
TGTGCCAGCAGCCAAGTAAGGACAGACCCTGAAAAACTGTTTTTT
>TRBJ2-5|TRBD2|TRBV2|many
CASSEADLGLAGRKETQYF
TGTGCCAGCAGTGAAGCGGACCTGGGACTAGCGGGCCGAAAGGAGACCCAGTACTTC
>TRBJ1-5|-|TRBV12-3/TRBV12-4|few
CASSPGGSRMNQPQHF
TGTGCCAGCAGCCCGGGGGGTAGCAGGATGAATCAGCCCCAGCATTTT
>TRBJ2-7|-|TRBV28|many
CASSFYGGTYEQYF
TGTGCCAGCAGTTTCTATGGGGGAACCTACGAGCAGTACTTC
>TRBJ1-5|-|TRBV6-2/TRBV6-3|-
CASMLTGNQPQHF
TGTGCCAGCATGCTGACAGGAAATCAGCCCCAGCATTTT
>TRBJ2-5|-|TRBV11-2|-
CASSLVTETQYF
TGTGCCAGCAGCTTAGTGACGGAGACCCAGTACTTC
>TRBJ2-7|TRBD2|TRBV29-1|many
CSARLAGGPSSSYEQYF
TGCAGCGCTAGACTAGCGGGAGGGCCTTCGAGCTCCTACGAGCAGTACTTC
>TRBJ2-1|-|TRBV5-1|-
CASSPVFLEGHNEQFF
TGCGCCAGCAGCCCGGTCTTTCTGGAGGGACACAATGAGCAGTTCTTC
>TRBJ1-2|-|TRBV10-3|-
CAINIQGERYGYTF
TGTGCCATCAATATACAGGGAGAAAGGTATGGCTACACCTTC
>TRBJ2-7|-|TRBV11-1|many
CASSPLGISYEQYF
TGTGCCAGCAGCCCCCTCGGGATCTCCTACGAGCAGTACTTC
>TRBJ1-1|-|TRBV6-5|many
CASSYGMNTEAFF
TGTGCCAGCAGTTACGGTATGAACACTGAAGCTTTCTTT
>TRBJ2-7|-|TRBV10-3|many
CAIRKGNSYEQYF
TGTGCCATAAGGAAAGGGAACTCCTACGAGCAGTACTTC
>TRBJ1-2|-|TRBV6-5|-
CASSYSPNRVHYGYTF
TGTGCCAGCAGTTACTCCCCGAACAGGGTTCACTATGGCTACACCTTC
>TRBJ2-1|-|TRBV15|-
CATSRDPATRNEQFF
TGTGCCACCAGCAGAGATCCGGCGACTAGGAATGAGCAGTTCTTC
>TRBJ1-6|-|TRBV27|many
CASSSTLNRIGGGLSPLHF
TGTGCCAGCAGTTCAACTCTCAACCGTATAGGGGGGGGTTTGTCACCCCTCCACTTT
>TRBJ1-1|-|TRBV14|few
CASIEGSGTEAFF
TGTGCCAGCATTGAGGGTAGCGGCACTGAAGCTTTCTTT
>TRBJ2-2|-|TRBV5-1|-
CASSLGGVAGELFF
TGCGCCAGCAGCTTGGGAGGGGTCGCCGGGGAGCTGTTTTTT
>TRBJ2-6|TRBD1|TRBV6-5|few
CASSYEQGAGANVLTF
TGTGCCAGCAGTTACGAACAGGGGGCTGGGGCCAACGTCCTGACTTTC
>TRBJ1-1|-|TRBV7-8|-
CASSLRQLNTEAFF
TGTGCCAGCAGCCTGAGACAGCTGAACACTGAAGCTTTCTTT
>TRBJ2-4|TRBD2|TRBV6-2/TRBV6-3|many
CASSWVTGTSGKVTKNIQYF
TGTGCCAGCAGTTGGGTCACCGGGACTAGCGGGAAAGTAACCAAAAACATTCAGTACTTC
>TRBJ1-5|-|TRBV19|-
CASSRGREPNQPQHF
TGTGCCAGTAGTAGGGGACGGGAGCCAAATCAGCCCCAGCATTTT
>TRBJ1-2|-|TRBV29-1|-
CSVEDWGRTGGYTF
TGCAGCGTTGAAGATTGGGGCAGGACGGGCGGCTACACCTTC
>TRBJ1-4|-|TRBV20-1|-
CSAGLNEKLFF
TGCAGTGCTGGCCTCAATGAAAAACTGTTTTTT
>TRBJ1-4|TRBD1|TRBV12-3/TRBV12-4|many
CASSLAPGQGRSNEKLFF
TGTGCCAGCAGTTTAGCACCGGGACAGGGAAGATCTAATGAAAAACTGTTTTTT
>TRBJ1-5|-|TRBV19|-
CASSNPRGGDQPQHF
TGTGCCAGTAGCAATCCCCGTGGGGGTGATCAGCCCCAGCATTTT
>TRBJ1-5|-|TRBV19|few
CASSSTAYSNQPQHF
TGTGCCAGTAGTTCTACAGCATATAGCAATCAGCCCCAGCATTTT
>TRBJ1-4|TRBD1|TRBV28|many
CASSPGDREGEKLFF
TGTGCCAGCAGTCCTGGTGACAGGGAAGGTGAAAAACTGTTTTTT
>TRBJ2-3|TRBD2|TRBV28|-
CASISSGLAPDTQYF
TGTGCCAGCATCTCCTCGGGACTAGCTCCAGATACGCAGTATTTT
>TRBJ2-1|TRBD1|TRBV7-8|many
CASGRDSRYNEQFF
TGTGCCAGCGGAAGGGACAGCCGCTACAATGAGCAGTTCTTC
>TRBJ1-2|-|TRBV4-1|-
CASTTHTGRGYTF
TGCGCCAGCACTACCCATACAGGGAGAGGCTACACCTTC
>TRBJ2-5|-|TRBV10-3|many
CAISESGETQYF
TGTGCCATCAGTGAGTCGGGAGAGACCCAGTACTTC
>TRBJ2-1|-|TRBV7-2|-
CASSLVGVGNEQFF
TGTGCCAGCAGCTTAGTCGGTGTAGGCAATGAGCAGTTCTTC
>TRBJ2-7|-|TRBV6-2/TRBV6-3|many
CARQGTYEQYF
TGTGCCAGACAGGGAACCTACGAGCAGTACTTC
>TRBJ2-4|TRBD2|TRBV29-1|-
CSVEELAGAENIQYF
TGCAGCGTTGAAGAACTAGCGGGGGCGGAAAACATTCAGTACTTC
>TRBJ1-2|TRBD1|TRBV27|many
CASRGTGDYGYTF
TGTGCCAGCAGAGGGACAGGAGACTATGGCTACACCTTC
>TRBJ2-5|TRBD1|TRBV19|-
CASSSSGQEGLETQYF
TGTGCCAGTAGTTCCTCGGGACAGGAAGGACTGGAGACCCAGTACTTC
>TRBJ1-1|TRBD1|TRBV4-3|-
CASSPTTGDTEAFF
TGCGCCAGCAGCCCTACGACAGGGGACACTGAAGCTTTCTTT
>TRBJ2-7|-|TRBV28|many
CAISRAGSSYEQYF
TGTGCCATCAGTCGGGCGGGGTCCTCCTACGAGCAGTACTTC
>TRBJ2-5|TRBD1|TRBV7-6|-
CASSLTGVKETQYF
TGTGCCAGCAGCCTGACAGGGGTGAAAGAGACCCAGTACTTC
>TRBJ2-7|-|TRBV27|-
CASSLLREVSYEQYF
TGTGCCAGCAGTTTATTGAGGGAAGTCTCCTACGAGCAGTACTTC
>TRBJ1-5|-|TRBV4-3|few
CASSQSPRAQPQHF
TGCGCCAGCAGCCAAAGCCCGAGGGCTCAGCCCCAGCATTTT
>TRBJ2-1|-|TRBV20-1|-
CSASHSYNEQFF
TGCAGTGCTAGTCATTCCTACAATGAGCAGTTCTTC
>TRBJ2-7|-|TRBV7-9|-
CASSLGRDFSYEQYF
TGTGCCAGCAGCTTAGGACGGGACTTTTCCTACGAGCAGTACTTC
>TRBJ2-7|-|TRBV28|few
CASSLVTGSHEQYF
TGTGCCAGCAGTTTAGTAACAGGGAGCCACGAGCAGTACTTC
>TRBJ1-4|-|TRBV2|many
CASSEQAWEKLFF
TGTGCCAGCTCGGAACAGGCATGGGAAAAACTGTTTTTT
>TRBJ2-2|-|TRBV7-2|few
CASNAGVGIGELFF
TGTGCCAGCAACGCAGGGGTGGGAATCGGGGAGCTGTTTTTT
>TRBJ1-2|-|TRBV3-1|many
CASSQGPNYGYTF
TGTGCCAGCAGCCAAGGACCTAACTATGGCTACACCTTC
>TRBJ2-3|TRBD1|TRBV11-2|few
CASSLAGGARTDTQYF
TGTGCCAGCAGCTTAGCAGGGGGCGCACGCACAGATACGCAGTATTTT
>TRBJ1-5|-|TRBV28|many
CASSLVRNQPQHF
TGTGCCAGCAGTTTGGTCAGAAATCAGCCCCAGCATTTT
>TRBJ1-5|-|TRBV27|many
CASSQGWAQPQHF
TGTGCCAGCAGCCAAGGTTGGGCTCAGCCCCAGCATTTT
>TRBJ2-5|-|TRBV11-2|many
CASTQDAHQETQYF
TGTGCCAGCACCCAAGACGCTCATCAAGAGACCCAGTACTTC
>TRBJ2-3|-|TRBV29-1|-
CSVETGQGPSGRTDTQYF
TGCAGCGTTGAGACCGGCCAGGGTCCATCCGGACGCACAGATACGCAGTATTTT
>TRBJ2-7|-|TRBV28|many
CASSVTGFETYEQYF
TGTGCCAGCAGTGTAACAGGGTTTGAGACCTACGAGCAGTACTTC
>TRBJ1-4|-|TRBV27|few
CASGGPGYGAEKLFF
TGTGCCAGCGGAGGACCAGGGTACGGAGCTGAAAAACTGTTTTTT
>TRBJ2-7|TRBD2|TRBV6-5|many
CASSYSLTLAGDYEQYF
TGTGCCAGCAGTTACTCGCTGACACTAGCGGGAGATTACGAGCAGTACTTC
>TRBJ1-5|-|TRBV11-2|few
CASSIGEGVGQPQHF
TGTGCCAGCAGCATAGGGGAAGGGGTTGGTCAGCCCCAGCATTTT